This T cell receptor beta chain was captured in a study of response to subunit inactivated influenza vaccine. The study's findings and limits: Each seasonal flu vaccination may recruit only limited new T cells, authors suggested.

TCRdb reanalysed the RT-PCR reads using MiXCR and keeps one entry per CDR3 protein. This sample carries about 500,000 distinct CDR3 sequences, roughly 13% of them seen once, and the ten largest clones take around 13%. CDR1 is SGHAT and CDR2 is FQDESV in the germline V gene (reference sequence). V was clipped by 5 bases and J by 6 bases; unmatched bases: 15. There are 18 residues in the CDR3. This clonotype turned up a few times. Its matching antigen is unknown. Specimen: PBMCs from blood, collected about 6 weeks after vaccination. J is TRBJ2-2 and V is TRBV11-1, with 10 positions matching TRBD1. This clonotype originated in a man aged 45 to 65 who received an inactivated influenza vaccine. The CDR3 DNA reads TGTGCCAGCAGCCCTGACAAGAACCGGGACAGGGGTGCCGGGGAGCTGTTTTTT. Translating it yields CASSPDKNRDRGAGELFF.